These T cell receptor beta chains were read from a single sample in a study of T cell repertoires in cytomegalovirus infection. Each CDR3 protein gets one entry after TCRdb re-called the reads with MiXCR. The sample has about 360,000 distinct CDR3 sequences, 15% to 20% seen once. Sequencing was done on a sample of PBMCs. The receptors originated from a human donor in good health (CMV status not recorded). Some clones in this sample may be carry-over from other donors' samples. Both conserved end residues are part of each CDR3. Fields, in order: clone size, CDR3 length, V gene, CDR3 protein. Not all rows give a size; the values are once, few, many and, for expanded clones, a class.

many | 15 | TRBV7-8 | CASSHLDPGTYEQYF
many | 16 | TRBV11-2 | CASSLWRGGPQETQYF
few | 14 | TRBV12-3/TRBV12-4 | CASSSWDRQETQYF
- | 16 | TRBV19 | CASRDRGGRGTDTQYF
- | 17 | TRBV5-8 | CASSLLILPNSNQPQHF
many | 14 | TRBV4-1 | CASRAKGPFNEQFF
many | 16 | TRBV12-3/TRBV12-4 | CASSLGERRMNTEAFF
many | 12 | TRBV7-9 | CASSITSGEQFF
few | 12 | TRBV2 | CASRLQGGEQFF
- | 15 | TRBV6-2/TRBV6-3 | CASSFLTASNQPQHF
- | 14 | TRBV6-2/TRBV6-3 | CASSHEAWNTEAFF
many | 13 | TRBV7-6 | CASSLKGRTEAFF
- | 13 | TRBV28 | CATSSGNTGELFF
many | 14 | TRBV7-2 | CASSSYRGYNEQFF
once | 14 | TRBV27 | CASSFLISGNEQFF